The clone carrying this T cell receptor (beta chain) has more than one count but fewer than ten. The data were obtained in a study of T-cell reconstitution after alpha-beta-depleted transplantation in children. This sample's TCRbeta library carried unique molecular identifier barcodes. Via MiXCR, TCRdb re-called the PCR reads, giving one row per CDR3 protein. The table shows some 500,000 distinct CDR3 sequences, with about a sixth occurring only once. This TCR derives from a human donor who donated a stem cell graft to a child with acute lymphoblastic leukemia. The sample here was PBMCs from the stem cell graft donor, taken from the stem cell graft.

CDR3 bases: TGTGCCAGCAGCGACGGGACTAGCGGCTACACAGATACGCAGTATTTT. Protein sequence: CASSDGTSGYTDTQYF. The rearrangement joins TRBV7-9 to TRBJ2-3, with 11 bases matching TRBD2. The CDR3 is 16 amino acids. V lost 5 bases, J lost 2 bases, and 6 bases stayed unmatched. Germline V gene lookup returns CDR1 SEHNR and CDR2 FQNEAQ (reference sequence).